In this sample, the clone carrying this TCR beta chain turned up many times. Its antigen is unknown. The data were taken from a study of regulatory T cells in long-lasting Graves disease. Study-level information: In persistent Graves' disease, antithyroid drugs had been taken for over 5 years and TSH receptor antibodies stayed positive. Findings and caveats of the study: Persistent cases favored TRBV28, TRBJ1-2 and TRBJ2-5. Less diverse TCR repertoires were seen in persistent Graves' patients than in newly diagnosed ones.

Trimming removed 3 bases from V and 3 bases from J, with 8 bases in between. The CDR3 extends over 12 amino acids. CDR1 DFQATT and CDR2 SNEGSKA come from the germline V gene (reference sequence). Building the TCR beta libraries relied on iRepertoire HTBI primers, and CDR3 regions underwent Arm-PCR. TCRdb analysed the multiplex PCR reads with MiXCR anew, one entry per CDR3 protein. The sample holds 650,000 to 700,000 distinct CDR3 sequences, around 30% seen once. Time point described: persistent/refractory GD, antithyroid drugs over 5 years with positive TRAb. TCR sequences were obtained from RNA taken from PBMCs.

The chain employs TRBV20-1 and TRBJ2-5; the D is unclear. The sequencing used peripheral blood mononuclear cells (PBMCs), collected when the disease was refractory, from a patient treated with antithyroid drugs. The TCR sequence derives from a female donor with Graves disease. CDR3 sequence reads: CSASLSKETQYF. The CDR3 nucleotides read TGCAGTGCTAGTCTGTCGAAAGAGACCCAGTACTTC.